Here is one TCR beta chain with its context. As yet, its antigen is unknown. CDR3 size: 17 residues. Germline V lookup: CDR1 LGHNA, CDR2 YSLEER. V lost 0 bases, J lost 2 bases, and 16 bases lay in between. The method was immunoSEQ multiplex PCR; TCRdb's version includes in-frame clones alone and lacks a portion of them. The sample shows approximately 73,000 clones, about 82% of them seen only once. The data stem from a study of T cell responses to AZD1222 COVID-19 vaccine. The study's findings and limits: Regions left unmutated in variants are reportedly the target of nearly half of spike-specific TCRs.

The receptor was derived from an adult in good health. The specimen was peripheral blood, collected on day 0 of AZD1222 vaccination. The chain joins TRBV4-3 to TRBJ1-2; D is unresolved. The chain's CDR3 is CASSQDFAGLVNYGYTF. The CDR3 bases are TGCGCCAGCAGCCAAGATTTCGCGGGTCTTGTCAACTATGGCTACACCTTC.